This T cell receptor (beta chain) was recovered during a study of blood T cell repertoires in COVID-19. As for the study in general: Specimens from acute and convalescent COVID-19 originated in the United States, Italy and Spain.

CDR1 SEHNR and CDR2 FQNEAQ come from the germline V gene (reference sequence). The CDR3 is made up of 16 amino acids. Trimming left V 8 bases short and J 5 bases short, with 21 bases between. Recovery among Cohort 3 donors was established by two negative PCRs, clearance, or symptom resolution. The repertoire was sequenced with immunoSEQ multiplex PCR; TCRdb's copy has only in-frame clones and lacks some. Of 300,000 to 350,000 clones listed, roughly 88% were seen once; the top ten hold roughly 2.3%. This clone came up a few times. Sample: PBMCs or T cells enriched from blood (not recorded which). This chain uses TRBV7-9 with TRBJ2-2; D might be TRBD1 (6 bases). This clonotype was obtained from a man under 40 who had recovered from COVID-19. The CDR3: CASSRGSQGRTGELFF. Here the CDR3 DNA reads TGTGCCAGCTCCAGGGGTTCGCAGGGTAGGACCGGGGAGCTGTTTTTT.